This T cell receptor delta chain was sequenced in a study of gamma-delta chains in newborns, infants, children. Study-wide context: Microbial exposure reportedly drives polyclonal innate γδ T cell expansion after birth.

The germline CDR1 and CDR2 sequences are GEAIGNYY and EKD. The CDR3 runs 13 residues. Germline trimming cut 7 bases from V and 6 bases from J; bases unmatched to any gene: 10. This clone qualifies as medium-sized. This specimen includes other DNA sequences encoding the same CDR3. TCRdb called clones anew from the reads with CATT. Among over a thousand delta-chain clones listed, approximately 1.2% were seen once. The specimen was blood. This chain connects TRDV2 to TRDJ1, with TRDD3 matching 7 bases. The source of this sequence is a child in good health. In DNA, the CDR3 is TGTGCCTGGGACCTCGTACTGGGGCATAAACTCATCTTT. Translation: CAWDLVLGHKLIF.